This T cell receptor beta chain was recovered during a study of a mutant IDH1 vaccine in newly diagnosed glioma (TCRdb year 2021). Regarding the complete study: Of the approximately 33 treated patients, roughly 60% were male and about 40% were female, and the mean age was approximately 41 years. Peripheral blood was collected at six visits: V03 (baseline), V05, V07, V10, V12 and V13. For exploratory analyses, longitudinal TCRB deep sequencing was carried out in more than 20 treated patients wherever samples were available. Prior to enrollment, standard therapy consisting of radiotherapy alone, temozolomide alone, or radiochemotherapy with temozolomide had been administered to patients, with the combination being received by most patients. Points the paper makes about the study in general: PBMC samples for TCRB deep sequencing were selected based on availability. Changes in the top peripheral T cell clonotypes picked up by TCRB sequencing did not appear to be linked to pseudoprogression. Vaccine-induced immune responses across multiple MHC alleles were detected in 80% to 95% of patients. The authors stated that sample limitations prevented analyses of patient blood samples from being reproduced.

Of note for this clone: Its antigen specificity is not known. Qualities for individual bases were not recorded, and no much larger clone is one base off.

The label giving this sample's time point can be read as: baseline, week 1 (first vaccination visit). What the treatment or condition label conveys for this sample: pre-vaccination baseline after standard-of-care therapy. All donors had newly diagnosed IDH1-mutant astrocytomas of WHO grade 3 or 4 that showed loss of nuclear ATRX. The samples were drawn from NOA16, a multicentre, single-arm, open-label phase I trial in Germany that tested a mutant IDH1 peptide vaccine in humans for the first time. Blood drawn at visit V03 was used as the baseline sample for immunogenicity testing. The DNeasy Blood and Tissue Kit was used to extract genomic DNA from EDTA blood for TCRB sequencing. Library creation used the immunoSEQ multiplex PCR assay. The hsTCRB Kit was used according to the manufacturer's protocol to amplify rearranged TCR beta chain sequences. Sequencing of TCRB libraries was carried out on an Illumina MiSeq. Per the authors' processing: The proprietary platform of the kit vendor was used for demultiplexing, trimming and gene mapping. TCRdb mirrors the immuneACCESS table, restricted to in-frame sequences. Some clones are absent from its copies; in checked studies, under half trace to an unresolved V gene, and the reason for the others is unknown. D and trimming were read from the DNA, whereas the V and J calls and clone size are those reported in that table. This sample has over 30,000 clones in its table, and about four fifths of those were observed once. Clones ranked in the top ten supply 9% to 10% of the sample.

Sequencing was performed on peripheral blood mononuclear cells (PBMCs), taken from a glioma patient treated with radiotherapy, temozolomide or both. The receptor was derived from a man between 50 and 59 years old with glioma. Some clones in this sample may be carry-over from other donors' samples.

The encoded CDR3 is CASSWGQNQPQHF. The nucleotide sequence reads TGCGCCAGCAGCTGGGGACAGAATCAGCCCCAGCATTTT. In this chain, TRBV4-1 is recombined with TRBJ1-5, with TRBD1 identical over 7 junction bases. CDR1 MGHRA and CDR2 YSYEKL are derived from the germline V gene. Clipping removes 5 bases from V and 4 bases from J, with 2 as the unmatched junction base count. Reading from cysteine to phenylalanine, the CDR3 counts 13 amino acids. The DNA shown is the 39-base CDR3, in frame from base 1.